The present T cell receptor (beta chain) was sequenced within a study of blood T cell repertoires in COVID-19. Measured with immunoSEQ multiplex PCR; TCRdb has only the in-frame clones, and not every one. The sample has hundreds of thousands of clones; roughly 90% are singletons. This clonotype was sampled from a woman aged 60-70 years with COVID-19, enrolled during active disease. The sample taken for sequencing was peripheral blood.

CDR3 residues: CASSLEEAGGPIETQYF. As DNA, the CDR3 is TGCGCCAGCAGCTTGGAGGAAGCGGGGGGGCCCATCGAGACCCAGTACTTC. The V call is TRBV5-1, the J call TRBJ2-5; TRBD2 matches at 10 bases. The germline CDR1 and CDR2 sequences are SGHRS and YFSETQ. The ends lost 0 bases at V and 5 bases at J; junction bases unmatched: 10. The CDR3 runs 17 residues.